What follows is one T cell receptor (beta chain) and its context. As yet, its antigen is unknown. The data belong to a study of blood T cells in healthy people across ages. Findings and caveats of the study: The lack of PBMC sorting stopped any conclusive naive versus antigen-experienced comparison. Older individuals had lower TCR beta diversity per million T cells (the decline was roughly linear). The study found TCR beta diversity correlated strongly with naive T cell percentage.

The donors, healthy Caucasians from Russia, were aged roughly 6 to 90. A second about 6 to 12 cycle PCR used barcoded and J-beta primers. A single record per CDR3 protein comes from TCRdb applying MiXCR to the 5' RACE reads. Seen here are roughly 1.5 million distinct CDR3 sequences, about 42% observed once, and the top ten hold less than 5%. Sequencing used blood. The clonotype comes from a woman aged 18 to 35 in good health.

The CDR3 region has the DNA TGTGCCAGTAGTATCAGCGGGGGGGCCGTAAATGAGCAGTTCTTC. Translating it yields CASSISGGAVNEQFF. This chain links TRBV19 with TRBJ2-1, with 10 bases that match TRBD2. CDR1 is LNHDA, CDR2 SQIVND, per germline (reference sequence). Trimming removed 3 bases from V and 7 bases from J; junction bases left unmatched: 6. The CDR3 contains 15 residues.